The following is a T cell receptor delta chain sequence with its context. Its target antigen remains unknown. The protein in TCRdb stems from a much larger clone and differs at residue 11 from this DNA's translation, likely a read error; here the protein is translated from the DNA. Genomic DNA was extracted with the QIAamp DNA FFPE tissue kit from ten 5-um FFPE scrolls per case. Classification of coeliac disease based on the TCR repertoire was tested using fully anonymised formalin-fixed paraffin-embedded duodenal biopsies that were surplus to diagnostic needs. This sample was included in a study of intestinal T cells in coeliac disease (TCRdb year 2020). A note on the overall study: In the TRG cohort, coeliac patients were much younger than controls, with a mean age of 16.0 years compared with about 52 years. Duodenal biopsies from 30 to 35 coeliac disease patients and approximately 20 non-coeliac controls were included in a second, larger TCR-gamma (TRG) cohort. All coeliac patients in the TRD cohort had raised anti-tissue transglutaminase antibodies, while no controls did. In the TCR-delta (TRD) cohort, there were duodenal biopsies from some ten coeliac disease patients and some ten non-coeliac controls. Results the study describes overall, beyond this receptor: Of roughly 54 biopsies, roughly 51 (about 94%) were correctly classified by TRG clustering, and a leave-one-out accuracy of approximately 87% was reported. There was no way to tell repeated CDR3 amino acid sequences apart from PCR duplicates. TRD kmer-based clustering correctly classified all 22 biopsies in training, with a reported leave-one-out accuracy of around 90%. The coeliac group and the control group were significantly different in age, but an analysis split by age did not give significant classification. FFPE-derived DNA was found to be relatively degraded, and loss of a proportion of TCR sequences in each sample was likely caused by this degradation.

Receptor libraries were prepared by multiplex PCR. Bulk amplification of TRD repertoires was performed from approximately 0.15 ug of biopsy DNA with the Biomed-2 kit. Before sequencing, purified TRD amplicons were combined in equal amounts to make a roughly 4 nM library. TRD libraries were sequenced with v3 chemistry and 2 x 300 cycles on an Illumina MiSeq. As for the authors' bioinformatics: FastX removed reads in which more than 10% of nucleotides fell below the per-patient third-quartile quality score. IMGT/HighV-QUEST was used to align the reads, assigning V, D and J genes, identifying CDR3 regions and assessing functionality. After the sequences were translated into amino acids, every sequence predicted to be non-functional was thrown out. CDR3s were split into kmers with and without positional annotation, PCA was performed on kmer frequencies, and samples were clustered using all 1023 combinations of PCs 1-10. Leave-one-out cross-validation was used to validate the classification, with parameters re-optimised on the remaining samples in each round. Shannon diversity was calculated using the vegan R package from repeated random subsamples equal to the lowest read count. Via CATT, TCRdb reprocessed the public reads, and rows with identical DNA were then joined. What appears here as the V and J calls and clone size reflects TCRdb's work, not the paper's. This sample comprises about 500 delta-chain clones, around 56% of them detected only once. The ten largest clones add up to 35% to 45% of the sample.

CDR3 length: 13 amino acids, cysteine to phenylalanine. Just CDR3 DNA is preserved here, 39 bases in frame from base 1. Reading the germline V gene gives CDR1 NSMFDY and CDR2 ISSIKDK. The TCR comes from a human donor with celiac disease. The J gene is uncalled and the V gene is TRAV29/DV5. Sequenced: a duodenal biopsy. The bases are TGTGCAGCCTCAACGGTGTACACCGATAAATTCATCTTT. It specifies CAASTVYTDKFIF.